This passage covers 26 T cell receptor beta chains from one sample sequenced in a study of beta chain features in type 1 diabetes. Reverse transcribing all isolated RNA meant expressed TCRB transcripts were sequenced. Clones were read by immunoSEQ multiplex PCR, and TCRdb kept only the in-frame ones, dropping some. The sample lists fewer than 500,000 clones, roughly 13% seen once, with approximately 0.035% in the top ten. Sequencing was performed on naive CD4+ T cells from blood. These receptors originate from a man younger than 40 in good health.

The chain couples TRBV11-2 to TRBJ2-3, with 8 bases identical to TRBD2. V gave up 3 bases and J gave up 7 bases; unmatched junction bases: 6. The CDR3 runs 14 residues. Germline V gene data show CDR1 as SGHAT and CDR2 as FQNNGV. CDR3 in amino acids: CASSLTPGGYTQYF. CDR3 bases: TGTGCCAGCAGCTTGACCCCGGGGGGGTATACGCAGTATTTT.

This clone was picked up a small number of times. The V gene is TRBV30, the J gene TRBJ1-4, with 9 bases lining up with TRBD1. Germline V gene sequence: CDR1 GTSNPN, CDR2 SVGIG (reference sequence). The CDR3 is made up of 14 amino acids. V shed 2 bases and J 8 bases; nucleotides not matched to a gene: 6. Here the CDR3 DNA reads TGTGCCTGGAGTAGGACAGGGGTAGAAGAAAAACTGTTTTTT. Protein product: CAWSRTGVEEKLFF.

This chain uses TRBV4-2 with TRBJ1-2; D gene ambiguous. V was shortened by 4 bases and J by 8 bases, with 14 bases between the two germline ends. Germline-derived CDR1 and CDR2 are LGHNA and YNFKEQ. This CDR3 contains 13 residues. CDR3 loop: CASSPKRVAGYTF. The CDR3 DNA is TGTGCCAGCAGCCCCAAGCGGGTCGCGGGCTACACCTTC.

This clone was seen more than once but under ten times. This chain links TRBV7-9 with TRBJ2-3, with TRBD1 matching 8 bases. The germline gives CDR1 SEHNR, CDR2 FQNEAQ (reference sequence). The V segment lost 4 bases and the J segment 3 bases; nucleotides outside the gene matches: 6. There are 15 residues in the CDR3. As DNA, the CDR3 is TGTGCCAGCAGCTCACGGACAGGGATAACAGATACGCAGTATTTT. Protein product: CASSSRTGITDTQYF.

This clone was picked up a small number of times. The chain carries TRBV7-2 and TRBJ2-7; D gene ambiguous. This CDR3 comprises 13 residues. With 2 bases removed from V and 4 bases from J, the gap between germline ends came to 9 bases. Germline CDR1 SGHTA, CDR2 FQGNSA. The CDR3, as DNA: TGTGCCAGCAGCTTATCCGCTCGGTACGAGCAGTACTTC. It translates to CASSLSARYEQYF.

The V call is TRBV9, the J call TRBJ1-1; no reliable D call. Per the germline V gene, CDR1 is SGDLS and CDR2 is YYNGEE. V was pared by 3 bases and J by 6 bases, with 12 bases between. The CDR3 spans 13 residues. CDR3 nucleotides: TGTGCCAGCAGCGCCGGAGTGGAGGCTGAAGCTTTCTTT. Its translation: CASSAGVEAEAFF.

In this sample, this clone turned up many times. This chain uses TRBV4-3 with TRBJ2-7; 9 bases align to TRBD1. Germline CDR1 reads LGHNA; CDR2 reads YSLEER. The V segment lost 3 bases and the J segment 3 bases; nucleotides outside the gene matches: 3. This CDR3 contains 14 residues. The CDR3 DNA reads as TGCGCCAGCAGCCACAGGGACAGGGTCTACGAGCAGTACTTC. Its translation: CASSHRDRVYEQYF.

This clone was observed a handful of times. The chain combines TRBV5-1 with TRBJ1-3; tentative D call: TRBD1 (5 bases). In germline, CDR1 is SGHRS, CDR2 YFSETQ. The CDR3 sequence is 15 residues long. V was trimmed by 0 bases and J by 2 bases, leaving 9 bases between them. CDR3 region: CASSLDRQPGNTIYF. CDR3 sequence (DNA): TGCGCCAGCAGCTTGGACAGGCAACCTGGAAACACCATATATTTT.

The chain links TRBV29-1 to TRBJ1-1; the D is unclear. CDR3 length: 13 amino acids. Germline V gene data show CDR1 as SQVTM and CDR2 as ANQGSEA. The V and J ends lost 4 bases and 1 base respectively, with 10 bases between them. The CDR3 region has the DNA TGCAGCGTTGTTTGGGGTACGAACACTGAAGCTTTCTTT. Translated, it gives CSVVWGTNTEAFF.

This clone was found a few times. CDR3 DNA sequence: TGTGCCAGCAGCTTACAATCCGGAGTTCTGGAAGCTTTCTTT. The encoded protein is CASSLQSGVLEAFF. The rearrangement links TRBV7-2 to TRBJ1-1; D ambiguous. Trimming took 2 bases from V and 8 from J, leaving 15 bases between them. Germline V CDR1 and CDR2: SGHTA, FQGNSA. CDR3 length: 14 residues.

Comment on this clone: Possible read error: a much larger clone is one base away. The same CDR3 also results from other DNA sequences found in this sample. The CDR3 here is CASSLVETQYF. The CDR3 region has the DNA TGTGCCAGCAGCTTGGTAGAGACCCAGTACTTC. V and J are TRBV7-2 and TRBJ2-5; D unresolved. This CDR3 has 11 amino acids. Germline lookup yields CDR1 SGHTA and CDR2 FQGNSA. V lost 3 bases, J lost 4 bases, and 3 bases lay in between.

This clone has only a few counts. This chain joins TRBV5-4 and TRBJ2-7; D ambiguous. V was cut by 3 bases and J by 6 bases, with 13 bases left in between. Germline CDR1 is SGHNT and CDR2 is YYREEE (reference sequence). The CDR3 covers 13 residues. CDR3 amino acids: CASSSTEAREQYV. The CDR3 DNA reads as TGTGCCAGCAGCTCCACTGAAGCTCGCGAGCAGTACGTC.

This clone was found a few times. The CDR3 here is CAWSPDRFNYKLGDTQYF. For the CDR3, the DNA is TGTGCCTGGAGTCCAGACAGGTTTAACTACAAATTGGGGGATACGCAGTATTTT. The chain links TRBV30 to TRBJ2-3, with a possible D match to TRBD1 (6 bases). The CDR3 consists of 18 residues. Between the trimmed V and J ends, which lost 2 bases and 6 bases, there was a span of 27 bases. CDR1 and CDR2 (germline): GTSNPN, SVGIG (reference sequence).

The J gene is TRBJ2-3, the V gene TRBV6-1; D is ambiguous. CDR3 length equals 8 residues. Germline-derived CDR1 and CDR2 are MNHNS and SASEGT. CDR3 in DNA: TGTGCGACAGATACGCAGTATTTT. The encoded protein is CATDTQYF.

The CDR3 loop reads CASSTGTNTDTQYF. The CDR3 coding sequence is TGTGCCAGCAGCACCGGGACTAACACAGATACGCAGTATTTT. The gene calls are TRBV5-4 and TRBJ2-3; 7 nucleotides line up with TRBD2. There are 14 residues in the CDR3. The J segment lost 2 bases and the V segment lost 4 bases, leaving 4 bases of the junction unmatched. Germline V CDR1 and CDR2: SGHNT, YYREEE (reference sequence).

This clone turned up a few times. The chain recombines TRBV9 with TRBJ2-2; D is uncertain. Trimming left V 0 bases short and J 5 bases short, with 14 bases between. CDR1 and CDR2 from the germline V gene are SGDLS and YYNGEE. This CDR3 comprises 16 residues. Here the CDR3 reads CASSVAPTHETGELFF. For the CDR3, the DNA is TGTGCCAGCAGCGTAGCTCCTACACATGAGACCGGGGAGCTGTTTTTT. Full variable domain (rest looked up from reference TRBV9 and TRBJ2-2): DSGVTQTPKHLITATGQRVTLRCSPRSGDLSVYWYQQSLDQGLQFLIQYYNGEERAKGNILERFSAQQFPDLHSELNLSSLELGDSALYFCASSVAPTHETGELFFGEGSRLTVL.

This clone was recorded many times. The rearrangement uses TRBV14 and TRBJ2-4; TRBD2 aligns across 11 bases. CDR3 length: 16 amino acids. Trimming removed 1 base from V and 4 bases from J; junction bases left unmatched: 3. The germline gives CDR1 SGHDN, CDR2 FVKESK. In DNA, the CDR3 is TGTGCCAGCAGCCAAGGCGTAGCGGGAGGGAAAAACATTCAGTACTTC. The encoded protein is CASSQGVAGGKNIQYF.

There are a few counts of this clone. J is TRBJ2-7 and V is TRBV5-6; D unresolved. The V end lost 0 bases, the J end lost 4 bases, and 11 bases lay between the germline ends. The CDR3 extends over 14 amino acids. The germline gives CDR1 SGHDT, CDR2 YYEEEE. The CDR3 DNA reads TGTGCCAGCAGCTTGGTCAACAGACCTTACGAGCAGTACGTC. Amino acids: CASSLVNRPYEQYV.

Only a few counts were recorded for this clone. The V call is TRBV30, the J call TRBJ2-1, with TRBD2 matching over 8 bases. The CDR3 length is 12 residues. Germline lookup yields CDR1 GTSNPN and CDR2 SVGIG (reference sequence). With 8 bases clipped from V and 1 base from J, the junction kept 1 base outside the gene matches. CDR3 nucleotides: TGTGCCCGGGGGGGTTCCTACAATGAGCAGTTCTTC. This translates into CARGGSYNEQFF. The full variable domain, its missing parts supplied by reference TRBV30 and TRBJ2-1, is SQTIHQWPATLVQPVGSPLSLECTVEGTSNPNLYWYRQAAGRGLQLLFYSVGIGQISSEVPQNLSASRPQDRQFILSSKKLLLSDSGFYLCARGGSYNEQFFGPGTRLTVL.

This clone was seen a handful of times. The genes are TRBV25-1 and TRBJ1-1; D is unresolved. Germline V gene data show CDR1 as MGHDK and CDR2 as SYGVNS. The CDR3 spans 11 residues. With 5 bases removed from V and 1 base from J, the gap between germline ends came to 2 bases. The CDR3 region has the DNA TGTGCCAGCAGTAGGAACACTGAAGCTTTCTTT. As protein: CASSRNTEAFF.

A note on this clone: This is likely a read error, given that the CDR3 carries no conserved phenylalanine or tryptophan at its end. J is TRBJ1-1 and V is TRBV18, with D maybe TRBD1 (6 bases). CDR3 length: 12 amino acids. Trimming left V 2 bases short and J 7 bases short, with 8 bases between. Germline V gene sequence: CDR1 KGHSH, CDR2 LQKENI. In DNA form, the CDR3 reads TGTGCCAGCTCACCATCCAGGGGTGAAGCTTTCCTT. Encoded protein: CASSPSRGEAFL.

Details on this clone: This same CDR3 is encoded by further DNA sequences in the sample. The chain joins TRBV9 to TRBJ1-2; 7 bases line up with TRBD1. J was trimmed by 2 bases and V by 0 bases; bases with no gene match: 1. The CDR3 has 14 amino acids. Germline-derived CDR1 and CDR2 are SGDLS and YYNGEE. In DNA, the CDR3 is TGTGCCAGCAGCGTAGGACAGGGCAACTATGGCTACACCTTC. Its translation: CASSVGQGNYGYTF.

The chain uses TRBV27 and TRBJ2-5, with 7 bases fitting TRBD1. The CDR3 loop spans 14 amino acids. With V trimmed by 5 bases and J by 4 bases, 7 bases remained unmatched. From germline, CDR1 is MNHEY and CDR2 SMNVEV (reference sequence). CDR3 region: CASSLYRGRETQYF. Written as DNA, the CDR3 is TGTGCCAGCAGTCTCTACAGGGGACGAGAGACCCAGTACTTC.

The rearrangement uses TRBV29-1 and TRBJ1-5; no reliable D call. Trimming pared 6 bases from V and 4 bases from J, leaving 16 bases between. Germline V gene lookup returns CDR1 SQVTM and CDR2 ANQGSEA. This CDR3 comprises 14 residues. The CDR3 DNA is TGCAGCGTGGCCGTGACTGCCGATAATCAGCCCCAGCATTTT. Protein product: CSVAVTADNQPQHF.

This clone turned up a few times. The chain joins TRBV15 to TRBJ2-3; 10 nucleotides align to TRBD1. Germline CDR1 is LNHNV and CDR2 is YYDKDF (reference sequence). V shed 6 bases, J shed 3 bases, and the junction held 6 bases outside the gene matches. This CDR3 comprises 15 residues. CDR3 in amino acids: CATSIRQGATDTQYF. In DNA form, the CDR3 reads TGTGCCACCAGTATTAGACAGGGGGCAACAGATACGCAGTATTTT.

The rearrangement links TRBV4-1 to TRBJ1-3; no reliable D call. The CDR3 runs to 16 residues. Looked up from germline, CDR1 is MGHRA and CDR2 is YSYEKL. Trimming pared 0 bases from V and 1 base from J, leaving 10 bases between. The CDR3 loop is CASSQEGITSGNTIYF. As DNA, the CDR3 is TGCGCCAGCAGCCAAGAGGGGATAACATCTGGAAACACCATATATTTT.